These 27 T cell receptor beta chains were sequenced from one sample in a study of cytomegalovirus exposure and HLA in healthy donors. The study ran its PCR with 60 Vbeta and 13 Jbeta primers. Measured with immunoSEQ multiplex PCR; TCRdb has only the in-frame clones, and not every one. The sample has approximately 100,000 clones, 75% seen once. The sequencing sample was made of PBMCs. These receptor sequences come from a man aged 50 or older in good health and CMV-seronegative.

The chain combines TRBV11-2 with TRBJ1-4; TRBD1 matches at 9 bases. Germline V gene lookup returns CDR1 SGHAT and CDR2 FQNNGV. The CDR3 covers 17 residues. Trimming cost V 3 bases and J 7 bases; bases outside gene matches: 12. CDR3 amino acids: CASSLWAPGQGPEKLFF. In nucleotides, the CDR3 is TGTGCCAGCAGCTTGTGGGCACCGGGACAGGGTCCTGAAAAACTGTTTTTT.

The chain is built from TRBV6-1 and TRBJ2-1, with TRBD1 matching 9 bases. V was pared by 5 bases and J by 4 bases, with 6 bases of the junction left unmatched. The CDR3 totals 15 residues. Germline CDR1 and CDR2: MNHNS and SASEGT. The CDR3 nucleotides read TGTGCCAGCAGTTCGGACAGGGGAATTTACAATGAGCAGTTCTTC. It encodes CASSSDRGIYNEQFF.

This sequence joins TRBV6-5 and TRBJ2-5; 10 positions match TRBD2. The better agreement between TRBJ2-7 and the DNA end casts doubt on the J call. The germline V gene has CDR1 MNHEY and CDR2 SVGAGI. This CDR3 contains 15 residues. This CDR3 reads CASSPRTSGVYEQYF. CDR3 bases: TGTGCCAGCAGTCCGAGGACTAGCGGAGTCTACGAGCAGTACTTC.

This clone was picked up one time. One end of the junction is discordant with germline, which a read error may explain. The chain employs TRBV19 and TRBJ2-2, with 10 bases lining up with TRBD2. CDR1 is LNHDA and CDR2 is SQIVND in the germline V gene (reference sequence). The CDR3 has 15 amino acids. CDR3 sequence reads: CASRIAGGNTGELFF. Here the CDR3 DNA reads TGTGCCAGTAGGATAGCGGGAGGGAACACCGGGGAGCTGTTTTTT.

This sequence joins TRBV29-1 and TRBJ2-3; TRBD1 is a possible D gene (5 bases). The CDR3 contains 13 residues. Trimming stripped 4 bases from V and 1 base from J, with 9 bases between. Germline V gene sequence: CDR1 SQVTM, CDR2 ANQGSEA. CDR3 nucleotides: TGCAGCGTTGCAACAGGAGGCACAGATACGCAGTATTTT. Amino acids: CSVATGGTDTQYF.

This clone has just a few counts. The V call is TRBV12-2, the J call TRBJ1-5; the D call TRBD1 from the table was never checked on the DNA. TRBV12-2 is a known pseudogene. The CDR3 is 13 amino acids. This CDR3 is CASTSGINQPQHF. The DNA for the CDR3 is TGTGCAAGTACATCAGGGATCAATCAGCCCCAGCATTTT.

CDR3 sequence (DNA): TGTGCCAGCAGTGGGGGACTAGCGGGGGGGACCAGTCAAAGAGAGACCCAGTACTTC. As protein: CASSGGLAGGTSQRETQYF. The rearrangement uses TRBV28 and TRBJ2-5; 16 bases align to TRBD2. The CDR3 consists of 19 residues. Germline CDR1 is MDHEN and CDR2 is SYDVKM. V lost 5 bases to trimming and J lost 4 bases; unmatched junction nucleotides: 13.

The chain is built from TRBV30 and TRBJ1-2; maybe TRBD1 (5 bases). V was cut by 1 base and J by 6 bases, with 9 bases left in between. Germline CDR1 reads GTSNPN; CDR2 reads SVGIG (reference sequence). The CDR3 is 12 amino acids. The CDR3 is CAWSAAGHGYTF. CDR3 bases: TGTGCCTGGAGTGCGGCAGGGCATGGCTACACCTTC.

This rearrangement joins TRBV5-6 to TRBJ2-7, with D tentatively TRBD2 (6 bases). Germline V CDR1 and CDR2: SGHDT, YYEEEE. The length of the CDR3 is 14 residues. Trimming removed 7 bases from V and 1 base from J, with 15 bases in between. The CDR3 bases are TGTGCCAGCGCTCTGGCCGGACTATCCTACGAGCAGTACTTC. It codes for CASALAGLSYEQYF.

This clone was seen only a few times. This chain connects TRBV14 to TRBJ2-7, with TRBD2 identical over 8 bases. Germline V gene sequence: CDR1 SGHDN, CDR2 FVKESK. The CDR3 totals 16 residues. J lost 0 bases, V lost 0 bases, and 4 bases had no gene match. The CDR3: CASSQEVAGSSYEQYF. The CDR3 nucleotides read TGTGCCAGCAGCCAAGAAGTAGCGGGGAGCTCCTACGAGCAGTACTTC.

V and J are TRBV5-1 and TRBJ2-1; 9 bases fit TRBD2. Germline CDR1 reads SGHRS; CDR2 reads YFSETQ. V dropped 3 bases and J dropped 3; count of bases not matched to a gene: 7. The CDR3 totals 16 residues. CDR3 region: CASSSGGGANYNEQFF. The CDR3 nucleotides read TGCGCCAGCAGCTCGGGCGGGGGGGCAAACTACAATGAGCAGTTCTTC.

The rearrangement links TRBV5-1 to TRBJ2-7; 11 bases match TRBD2. CDR1 and CDR2 from the germline V gene are SGHRS and YFSETQ. V lost 4 bases and J lost 5; bases outside the gene matches: 11. This CDR3 has 16 residues. CDR3 region: CASSLRTSGSSNEQYF. CDR3 sequence (DNA): TGCGCCAGCAGCCTACGTACTAGCGGGAGTAGCAACGAGCAGTACTTC.

The chain joins TRBV5-1 to TRBJ2-1; D is ambiguous. Germline CDR1 reads SGHRS; CDR2 reads YFSETQ. Trimming shortened V by 4 bases and J by 7 bases, and 9 bases separated the two germline ends. The CDR3 is made up of 12 amino acids. CDR3 nucleotides: TGCGCCAGCAGCCGAAGTAGAAATGAGCAGTTCTTC. This translates into CASSRSRNEQFF. Supplemented by reference TRBV5-1 and TRBJ2-1, the full variable domain reads KAGVTQTPRYLIKTRGQQVTLSCSPISGHRSVSWYQQTPGQGLQFLFEYFSETQRNKGNFPGRFSGRQFSNSRSEMNVSTLELGDSALYLCASSRSRNEQFFGPGTRLTVL.

V is TRBV6-1 and J is TRBJ2-3; weak D call: TRBD1 (6 bases). Deletions cut 2 bases from V and 6 bases from J, with 15 bases between. This CDR3 is built from 15 residues. Germline V lookup: CDR1 MNHNS, CDR2 SASEGT. The CDR3 spells CASSEKTGNRDTQYF. For the CDR3, the DNA is TGTGCCAGCAGTGAAAAGACAGGCAATAGGGATACGCAGTATTTT.

This clone was detected only a few times. Different DNA sequences within this sample yield the same CDR3. The rearrangement joins TRBV30 to TRBJ1-5; 8 positions agree with TRBD1. The junction had 5 bases not matched to a gene; V was cut back by 1 base and J by 6 bases. Per the germline V gene, CDR1 is GTSNPN and CDR2 is SVGIG (reference sequence). The CDR3 runs 14 residues. The DNA of the CDR3 is TGTGCCTGGAGTGCAACAGGGGGAGGTCAGCCCCAGCATTTT. Translating gives CAWSATGGGQPQHF.

The chain carries TRBV30 and TRBJ2-3; 12 nucleotides agree with TRBD2. Unmatched junction bases numbered 11, after V lost 2 bases and J lost 5 bases. The CDR3 runs to 17 residues. Germline CDR1 reads GTSNPN; CDR2 reads SVGIG (reference sequence). The CDR3 protein is CAWSPTTSGRFRDTQYF. Written as DNA, the CDR3 is TGTGCCTGGAGTCCAACTACTAGCGGGAGGTTCAGAGATACGCAGTATTTT.

Only a few counts were recorded for this clone. V and J are TRBV4-3 and TRBJ1-5; D is uncertain. V was clipped by 1 base and J by 3 bases, with 4 bases between them. The CDR3 spans 13 residues. CDR1 is LGHNA, CDR2 YSLEER, per germline. This CDR3 reads CASSQVFNQPQHF. The CDR3 nucleotides are TGCGCCAGCAGCCAAGTCTTCAATCAGCCCCAGCATTTT.

This clone was seen only once. The rearrangement uses TRBV25-1 and TRBJ1-6; D is unresolved. The CDR3 has 12 residues. CDR1 is MGHDK and CDR2 is SYGVNS in the germline V gene. V was trimmed by 5 bases and J by 5 bases, leaving 4 bases between them. The CDR3 DNA is TGTGCCAGCAGTTTCGATAATTCACCCCTCCACTTT. Its protein product is CASSFDNSPLHF.

This clone was seen more than once but under ten times. V gene TRBV2 combines with J gene TRBJ2-6; tentatively, D is TRBD2 (7 bases). The CDR3 is 15 amino acids. Germline CDR1 SNHLY, CDR2 FYNNEI. V lost 4 bases to trimming and J lost 4 bases, with 11 bases between them. The CDR3 protein is CASSAGGLGANVLTF. The CDR3 nucleotides are TGTGCCAGCAGTGCGGGGGGCCTGGGGGCCAACGTCCTGACTTTC.

The gene calls are TRBV28 and TRBJ2-7, with unresolved D. The germline V gene has CDR1 MDHEN and CDR2 SYDVKM. Between the trimmed V and J ends, which lost 7 bases and 6 bases, there was a span of 16 bases. This CDR3 is built from 13 residues. CDR3: CASNIRNGLEQYF. CDR3 DNA: TGTGCCAGCAATATCAGGAATGGGCTCGAGCAGTACTTC.

The V gene is TRBV7-2, the J gene TRBJ2-7, with no clear D. The CDR3 runs 17 residues. V was pared by 1 base and J by 3 bases, with 19 bases between. The V gene's germline CDR1 is SGHTA and CDR2 FQGNSA. Here the CDR3 reads CASSLDLIPRSYYEQYF. The CDR3 coding sequence is TGTGCCAGCAGCTTAGACCTAATTCCCCGATCCTACTACGAGCAGTACTTC. Supplemented by reference TRBV7-2 and TRBJ2-7, the full variable domain reads GAGVSQSPSNKVTEKGKDVELRCDPISGHTALYWYRQSLGQGLEFLIYFQGNSAPDKSGLPSDRFSAERTGGSVSTLTIQRTQQEDSAVYLCASSLDLIPRSYYEQYFGPGTRLTVT.

This rearrangement joins TRBV5-1 to TRBJ1-1; 7 bases map to TRBD1. The length of the CDR3 is 15 residues. The ends lost 4 bases at V and 3 bases at J; junction bases unmatched: 9. CDR1 is SGHRS, CDR2 YFSETQ, per germline. The CDR3 sequence is CASSPGQGVDTEAFF. CDR3 DNA sequence: TGCGCCAGCAGCCCCGGGCAGGGGGTGGACACTGAAGCTTTCTTT.

The CDR3 here is CASSPQGVGGELFF. The DNA of the CDR3 is TGTGCCAGTAGTCCGCAGGGGGTAGGCGGGGAGCTGTTTTTT. The J gene is TRBJ2-2, the V gene TRBV19, with TRBD1 matching 7 bases. The CDR3 extends over 14 amino acids. CDR1 is LNHDA, CDR2 SQIVND, per germline (reference sequence). V trimming: 5 bases; J trimming: 7 bases; junction bases outside the gene matches: 7.

CDR3: CASSIGGRRDTQYF. CDR3 DNA sequence: TGTGCCAGTAGTATTGGAGGGAGACGAGATACGCAGTATTTT. The chain carries TRBV19 and TRBJ2-3; D is possibly TRBD2 (6 bases). Trimming left V 3 bases short and J 5 bases short, with 12 bases between. Germline values: CDR1 LNHDA, CDR2 SQIVND (reference sequence). This CDR3 has 14 residues.

The V call is TRBV7-9, the J call TRBJ1-4; D is possibly TRBD1 (6 bases). V lost 5 bases and J 8 bases, leaving 18 bases between the germline ends. From germline, CDR1 is SEHNR and CDR2 FQNEAQ (reference sequence). The CDR3 spans 15 residues. This CDR3 reads CASSLGGVATEKLFF. For the CDR3, the DNA is TGTGCCAGCAGCCTAGGGGGAGTTGCGACGGAAAAACTGTTTTTT.

The table lists this clone with a few counts. This chain connects TRBV5-1 to TRBJ1-4; 10 nucleotides match TRBD1. The junction had 10 bases not matched to a gene; V was cut back by 3 bases and J by 5 bases. CDR1 and CDR2 (germline): SGHRS, YFSETQ. The CDR3 runs to 17 residues. The CDR3 loop reads CASSYTGGQGRNEKLFF. CDR3 in DNA: TGCGCCAGCAGCTATACCGGGGGACAGGGGAGGAATGAAAAACTGTTTTTT.

J is TRBJ2-1 and V is TRBV30; 7 bases map to TRBD2. From germline, CDR1 is GTSNPN and CDR2 SVGIG (reference sequence). V shed 2 bases, J shed 3 bases, and the junction held 10 bases outside the gene matches. The CDR3 is 16 amino acids. CDR3 in amino acids: CAWSPKTSSFYNEQFF. The CDR3 nucleotides are TGTGCCTGGAGTCCGAAGACTAGCTCGTTCTACAATGAGCAGTTCTTC.